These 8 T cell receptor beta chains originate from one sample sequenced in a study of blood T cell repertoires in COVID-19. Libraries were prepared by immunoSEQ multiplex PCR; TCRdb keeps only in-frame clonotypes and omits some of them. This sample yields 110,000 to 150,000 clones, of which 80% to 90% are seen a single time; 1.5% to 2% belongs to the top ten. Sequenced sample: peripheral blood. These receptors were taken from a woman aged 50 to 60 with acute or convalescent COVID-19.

As DNA, the CDR3 is TGTGCCAGCAGTTACGGAACCGGGACAGGAAATGAAAAACTGTTTTTT. This codes for CASSYGTGTGNEKLFF. The rearrangement links TRBV6-5 to TRBJ1-4; TRBD1 aligns across 8 bases. The CDR3 runs 16 residues. J was trimmed by 5 bases and V by 2 bases; bases with no gene match: 7. The germline gives CDR1 MNHEY, CDR2 SVGAGI.

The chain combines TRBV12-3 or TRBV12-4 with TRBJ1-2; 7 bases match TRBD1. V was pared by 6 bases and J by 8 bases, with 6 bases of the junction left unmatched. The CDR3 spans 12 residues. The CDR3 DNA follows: TGTGCCAGCAGCATTGGACAGGAAGGCTACACCTTC. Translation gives CASSIGQEGYTF.

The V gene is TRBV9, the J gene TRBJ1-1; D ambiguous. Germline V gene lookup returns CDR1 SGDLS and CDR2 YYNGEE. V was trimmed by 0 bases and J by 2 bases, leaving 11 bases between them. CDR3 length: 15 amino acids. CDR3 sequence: CASSVVSDFNTEAFF. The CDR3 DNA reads TGTGCCAGCAGCGTAGTCTCTGACTTCAACACTGAAGCTTTCTTT.

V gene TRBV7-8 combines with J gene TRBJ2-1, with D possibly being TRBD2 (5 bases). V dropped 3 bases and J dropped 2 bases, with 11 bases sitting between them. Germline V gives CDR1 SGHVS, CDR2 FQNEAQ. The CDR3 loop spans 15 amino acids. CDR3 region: CASSFLERTYNEQFF. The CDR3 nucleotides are TGTGCCAGCAGCTTTTTAGAGCGGACCTACAATGAGCAGTTCTTC. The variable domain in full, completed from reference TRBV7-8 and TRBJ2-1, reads GAGVSQSPRYKVAKRGQDVALRCDPISGHVSLFWYQQALGQGPEFLTYFQNEAQLDKSGLPSDRFFAERPEGSVSTLKIQRTQQEDSAVYLCASSFLERTYNEQFFGPGTRLTVL.

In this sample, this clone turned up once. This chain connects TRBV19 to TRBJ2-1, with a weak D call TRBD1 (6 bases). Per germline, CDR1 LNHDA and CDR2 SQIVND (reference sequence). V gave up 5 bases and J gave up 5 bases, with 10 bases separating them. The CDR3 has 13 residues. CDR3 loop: CASSDGTNNEQFF. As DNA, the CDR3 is TGTGCCAGTAGTGATGGGACAAACAATGAGCAGTTCTTC.

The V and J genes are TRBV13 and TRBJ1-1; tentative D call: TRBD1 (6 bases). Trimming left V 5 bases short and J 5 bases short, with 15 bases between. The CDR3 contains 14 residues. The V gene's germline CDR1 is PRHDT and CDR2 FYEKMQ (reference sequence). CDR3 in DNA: TGTGCCAGCAGCATCCAGGGGAAAGGGACTGAAGCTTTCTTT. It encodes CASSIQGKGTEAFF.

The CDR3 region is CASSQAYRDYEQYF. As DNA, the CDR3 is TGTGCCAGCAGTCAAGCTTACAGGGATTACGAGCAGTACTTC. The chain joins TRBV7-6 to TRBJ2-7, with D possibly matching TRBD1 (6 bases). The germline V and J ends were trimmed by 6 bases and 4 bases, with 16 bases remaining between them. The CDR3 totals 14 residues. Per the germline V gene, CDR1 is SGHVS and CDR2 is FNYEAQ.

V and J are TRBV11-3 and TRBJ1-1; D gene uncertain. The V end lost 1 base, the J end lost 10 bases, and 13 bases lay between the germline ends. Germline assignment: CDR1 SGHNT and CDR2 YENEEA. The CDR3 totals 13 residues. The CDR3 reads CASSLAPVGRAFF. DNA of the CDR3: TGTGCCAGCAGCTTAGCCCCTGTCGGTAGAGCTTTCTTT.